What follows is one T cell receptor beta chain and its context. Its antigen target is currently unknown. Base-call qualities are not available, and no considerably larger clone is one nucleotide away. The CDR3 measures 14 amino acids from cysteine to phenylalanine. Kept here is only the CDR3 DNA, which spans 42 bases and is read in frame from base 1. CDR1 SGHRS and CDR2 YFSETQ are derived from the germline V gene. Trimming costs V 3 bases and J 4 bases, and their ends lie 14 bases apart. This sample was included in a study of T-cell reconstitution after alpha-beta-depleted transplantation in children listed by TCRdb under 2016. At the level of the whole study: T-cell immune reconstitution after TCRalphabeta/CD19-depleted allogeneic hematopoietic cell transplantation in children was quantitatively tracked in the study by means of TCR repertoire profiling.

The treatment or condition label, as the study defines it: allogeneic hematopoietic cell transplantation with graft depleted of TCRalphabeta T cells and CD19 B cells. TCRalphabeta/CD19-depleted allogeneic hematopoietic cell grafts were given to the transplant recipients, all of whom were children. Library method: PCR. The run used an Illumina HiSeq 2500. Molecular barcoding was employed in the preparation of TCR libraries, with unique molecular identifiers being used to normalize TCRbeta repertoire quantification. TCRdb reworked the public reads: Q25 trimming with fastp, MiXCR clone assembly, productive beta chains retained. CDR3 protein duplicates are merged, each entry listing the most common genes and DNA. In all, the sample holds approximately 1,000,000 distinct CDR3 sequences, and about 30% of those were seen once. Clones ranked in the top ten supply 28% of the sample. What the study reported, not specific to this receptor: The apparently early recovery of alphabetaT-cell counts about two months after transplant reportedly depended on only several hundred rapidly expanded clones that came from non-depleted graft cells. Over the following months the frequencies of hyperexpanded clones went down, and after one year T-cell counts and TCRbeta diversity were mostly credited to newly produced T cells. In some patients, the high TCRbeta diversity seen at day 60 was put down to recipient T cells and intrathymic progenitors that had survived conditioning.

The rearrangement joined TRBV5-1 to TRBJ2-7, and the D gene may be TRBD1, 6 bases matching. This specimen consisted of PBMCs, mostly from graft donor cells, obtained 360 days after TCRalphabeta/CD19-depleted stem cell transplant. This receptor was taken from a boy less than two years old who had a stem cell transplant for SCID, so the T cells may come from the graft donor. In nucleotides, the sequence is TGCGCCAGCAGCTCCGGGACAAACCAGTACGAGCAGTACTTC. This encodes CASSSGTNQYEQYF.